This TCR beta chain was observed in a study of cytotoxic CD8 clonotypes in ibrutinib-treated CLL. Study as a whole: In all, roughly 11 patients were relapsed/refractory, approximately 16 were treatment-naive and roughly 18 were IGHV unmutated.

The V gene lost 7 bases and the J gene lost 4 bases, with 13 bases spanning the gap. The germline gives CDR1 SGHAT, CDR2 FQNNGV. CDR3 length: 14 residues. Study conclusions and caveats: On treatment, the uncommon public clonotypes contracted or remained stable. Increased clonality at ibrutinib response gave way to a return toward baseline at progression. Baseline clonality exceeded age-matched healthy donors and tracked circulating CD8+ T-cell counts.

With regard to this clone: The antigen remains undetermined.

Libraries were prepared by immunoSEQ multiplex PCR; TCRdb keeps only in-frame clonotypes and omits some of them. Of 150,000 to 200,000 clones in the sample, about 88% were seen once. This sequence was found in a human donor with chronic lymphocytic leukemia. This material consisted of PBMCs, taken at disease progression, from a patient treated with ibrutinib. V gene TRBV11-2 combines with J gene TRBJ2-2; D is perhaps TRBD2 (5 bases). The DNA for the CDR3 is TGTGCCAGCACTCCACCGGGGATCACCGGGGAGCTGTTTTTT. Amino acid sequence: CASTPPGITGELFF.